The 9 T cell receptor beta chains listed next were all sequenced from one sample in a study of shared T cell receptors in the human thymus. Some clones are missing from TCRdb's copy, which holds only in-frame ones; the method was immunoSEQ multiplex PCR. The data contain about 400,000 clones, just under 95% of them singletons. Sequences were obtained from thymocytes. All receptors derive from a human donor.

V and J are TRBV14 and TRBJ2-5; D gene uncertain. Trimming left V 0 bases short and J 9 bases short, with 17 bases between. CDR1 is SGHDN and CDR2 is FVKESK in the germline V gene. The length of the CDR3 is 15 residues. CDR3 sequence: CASSQDRISLRAQYF. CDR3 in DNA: TGTGCCAGCAGCCAAGATCGGATAAGCTTAAGGGCCCAGTACTTC.

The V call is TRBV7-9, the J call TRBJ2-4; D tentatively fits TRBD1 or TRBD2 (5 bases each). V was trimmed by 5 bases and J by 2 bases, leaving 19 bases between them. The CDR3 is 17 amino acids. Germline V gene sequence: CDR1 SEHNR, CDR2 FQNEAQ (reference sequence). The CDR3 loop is CASSHLRGPETKNIQYF. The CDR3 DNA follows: TGTGCCAGCAGCCACCTCCGGGGACCCGAAACCAAAAACATTCAGTACTTC.

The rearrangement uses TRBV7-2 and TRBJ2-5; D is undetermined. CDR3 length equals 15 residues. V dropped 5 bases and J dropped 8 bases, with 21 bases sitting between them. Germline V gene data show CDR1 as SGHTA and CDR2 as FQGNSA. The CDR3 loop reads CASSPPFGRWRTQYF. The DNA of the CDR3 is TGTGCCAGCAGCCCCCCTTTCGGCAGGTGGAGAACCCAGTACTTC. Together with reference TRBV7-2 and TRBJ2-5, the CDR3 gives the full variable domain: GAGVSQSPSNKVTEKGKDVELRCDPISGHTALYWYRQSLGQGLEFLIYFQGNSAPDKSGLPSDRFSAERTGGSVSTLTIQRTQQEDSAVYLCASSPPFGRWRTQYFGPGTRLLVL.

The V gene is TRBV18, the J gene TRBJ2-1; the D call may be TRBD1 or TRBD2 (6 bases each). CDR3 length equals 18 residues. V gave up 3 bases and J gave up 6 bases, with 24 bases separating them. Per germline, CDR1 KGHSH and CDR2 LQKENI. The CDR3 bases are TGTGCCAGCTCACCCCTAACGGGGGCCGGGAGAGTGGGCAATGAGCAGTTCTTC. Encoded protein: CASSPLTGAGRVGNEQFF.

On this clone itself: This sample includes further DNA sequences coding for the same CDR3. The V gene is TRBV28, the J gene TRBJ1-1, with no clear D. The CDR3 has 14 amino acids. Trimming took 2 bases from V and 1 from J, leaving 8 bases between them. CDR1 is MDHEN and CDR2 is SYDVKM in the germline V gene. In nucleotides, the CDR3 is TGTGCCAGCAGTTTACGTACGGGGAACACTGAAGCTTTCTTT. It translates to CASSLRTGNTEAFF.

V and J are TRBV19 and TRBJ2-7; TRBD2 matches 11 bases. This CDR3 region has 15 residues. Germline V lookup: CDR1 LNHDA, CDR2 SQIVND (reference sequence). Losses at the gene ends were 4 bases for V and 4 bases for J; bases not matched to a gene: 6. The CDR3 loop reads CASSTTSGERYEQYF. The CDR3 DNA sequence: TGTGCCAGTAGTACGACTAGCGGGGAGAGGTACGAGCAGTACTTC.

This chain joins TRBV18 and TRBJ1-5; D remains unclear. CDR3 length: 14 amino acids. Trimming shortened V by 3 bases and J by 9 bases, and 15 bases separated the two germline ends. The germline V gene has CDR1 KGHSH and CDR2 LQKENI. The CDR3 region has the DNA TGTGCCAGCTCACCGTCATTAAACGAGCGGCCCCAGCATTTT. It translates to CASSPSLNERPQHF. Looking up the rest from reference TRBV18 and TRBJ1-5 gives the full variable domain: NAGVMQNPRHLVRRRGQEARLRCSPMKGHSHVYWYRQLPEEGLKFMVYLQKENIIDESGMPKERFSAEFPKEGPSILRIQQVVRGDSAAYFCASSPSLNERPQHFGDGTRLSIL.

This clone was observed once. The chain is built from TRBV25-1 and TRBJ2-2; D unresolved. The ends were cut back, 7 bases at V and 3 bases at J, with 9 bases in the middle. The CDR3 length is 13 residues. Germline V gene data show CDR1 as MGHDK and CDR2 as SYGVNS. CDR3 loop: CASTPLDTGELFF. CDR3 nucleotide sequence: TGTGCCAGCACCCCCTTGGACACCGGGGAGCTGTTTTTT.

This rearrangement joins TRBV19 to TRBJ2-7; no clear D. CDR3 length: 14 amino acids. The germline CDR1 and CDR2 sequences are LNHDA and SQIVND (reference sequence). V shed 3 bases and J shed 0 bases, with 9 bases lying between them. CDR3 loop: CASSMDLSSYEQYF. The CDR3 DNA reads TGTGCCAGTAGTATGGACCTCAGCTCCTACGAGCAGTACTTC. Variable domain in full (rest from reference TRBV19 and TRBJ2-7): DGGITQSPKYLFRKEGQNVTLSCEQNLNHDAMYWYRQDPGQGLRLIYYSQIVNDFQKGDIAEGYSVSREKKESFPLTVTSAQKNPTAFYLCASSMDLSSYEQYFGPGTRLTVT.